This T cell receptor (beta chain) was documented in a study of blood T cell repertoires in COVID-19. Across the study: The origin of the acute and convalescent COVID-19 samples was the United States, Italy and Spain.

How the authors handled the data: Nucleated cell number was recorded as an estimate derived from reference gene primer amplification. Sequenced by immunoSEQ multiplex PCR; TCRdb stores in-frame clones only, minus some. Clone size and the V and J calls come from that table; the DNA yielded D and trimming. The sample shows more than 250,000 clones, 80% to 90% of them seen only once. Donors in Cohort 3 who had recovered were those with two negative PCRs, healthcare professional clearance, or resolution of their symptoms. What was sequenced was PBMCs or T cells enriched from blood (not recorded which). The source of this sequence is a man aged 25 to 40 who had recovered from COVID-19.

Here the CDR3 reads CASSLGSRTEAFF. The CDR3 region has the DNA TGTGCCAGCAGTTTGGGCAGCCGGACTGAAGCTTTCTTT. The V gene is TRBV12-3 or TRBV12-4, the J gene TRBJ1-1, with unresolved D. The CDR3 has 13 amino acids. With 3 bases removed from V and 5 bases from J, the gap between germline ends came to 10 bases.